In this sample, the clone carrying this T cell receptor (beta chain) turned up a few times. This CDR3 is built from 15 residues. The germline CDR1 and CDR2 sequences are LNHDA and SQIVND (reference sequence). The V and J ends lost 5 bases and 1 base respectively, with 11 bases between them. These data belong to a study of T cells in Graves' hyperthyroidism and ophthalmopathy. Amplification of TCR beta CDR3 regions used RNA as the template. HTBI primers were used for first-round RT-PCR of the TCR CDR3. TCRdb re-called the multiplex PCR reads through MiXCR, storing one row per CDR3 protein. The sample yields fewer than 900,000 distinct CDR3 sequences, roughly 15% seen once.

Sequencing used blood. This sequence was found in a man younger than 35 with Graves' hyperthyroidism. The V call is TRBV19, the J call TRBJ2-2; tentative D call: TRBD2 (6 bases). CDR3 in DNA: TGTGCCAGTAGTGCGGGACTTATGAACACCGGGGAGCTGTTTTTT. Protein sequence: CASSAGLMNTGELFF.